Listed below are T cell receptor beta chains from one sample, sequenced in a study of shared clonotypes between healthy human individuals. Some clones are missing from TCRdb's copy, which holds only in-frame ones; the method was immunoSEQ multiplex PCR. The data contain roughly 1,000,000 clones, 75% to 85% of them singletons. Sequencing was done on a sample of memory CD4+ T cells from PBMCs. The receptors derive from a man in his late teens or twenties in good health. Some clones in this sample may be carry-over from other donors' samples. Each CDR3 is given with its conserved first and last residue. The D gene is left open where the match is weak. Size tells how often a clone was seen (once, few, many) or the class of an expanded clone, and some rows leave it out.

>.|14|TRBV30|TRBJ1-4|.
CAYSLTRIDEKLFF
TGTGCCTACTCTTTGACCCGCATAGATGAAAAACTGTTTTTT
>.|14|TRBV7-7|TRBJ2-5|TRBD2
CASSWREFGETQYF
TGTGCCAGCAGCTGGCGGGAGTTCGGAGAGACCCAGTACTTC
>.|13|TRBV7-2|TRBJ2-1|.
CASSLDLGSEQFF
TGTGCCAGCAGCTTAGACCTGGGGAGTGAGCAGTTCTTC
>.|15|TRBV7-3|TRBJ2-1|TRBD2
CASSFSLAGANEQFF
TGTGCCAGCAGCTTCAGTCTAGCGGGAGCCAATGAGCAGTTCTTC
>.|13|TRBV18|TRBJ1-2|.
CASSPGANYGYTF
TGTGCCAGCTCGCCAGGGGCTAACTATGGCTACACCTTC
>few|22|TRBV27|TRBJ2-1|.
CASRRLSFTGQLRGGSYNEQFF
TGTGCCAGCAGACGCCTCTCCTTTACGGGACAACTAAGGGGTGGGTCCTACAATGAGCAGTTCTTC
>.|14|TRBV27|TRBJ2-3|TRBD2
CASSFSLAEVTQYF
TGTGCCAGCAGTTTTAGCCTAGCGGAGGTCACGCAGTATTTT
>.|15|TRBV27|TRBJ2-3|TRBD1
CASSYAGQETDTQYF
TGTGCCAGCAGTTACGCGGGACAGGAAACAGATACGCAGTATTTT
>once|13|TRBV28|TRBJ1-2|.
CASSYQGGYGYTF
TGTGCCAGCAGTTATCAGGGAGGCTATGGCTACACCTTC
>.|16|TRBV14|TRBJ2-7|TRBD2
CASSQEASSGKYEQYF
TGTGCCAGCAGCCAAGAAGCGTCTAGCGGAAAATACGAGCAGTACTTC
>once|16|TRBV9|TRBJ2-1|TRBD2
CASSVASGSTYNEQFF
TGTGCCAGCAGCGTAGCCAGCGGGAGTACCTACAATGAGCAGTTCTTC
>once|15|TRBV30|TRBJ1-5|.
CAWSVTLNINQPQHF
TGTGCCTGGAGTGTTACGTTAAATATTAATCAGCCCCAGCATTTT
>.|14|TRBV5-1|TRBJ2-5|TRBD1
CASNMNGQEGTQYF
TGCGCCAGCAACATGAACGGACAGGAAGGGACCCAGTACTTC
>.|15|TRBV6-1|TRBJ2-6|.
CASRLHTTGANVLTF
TGTGCCAGCAGGCTACACACAACTGGGGCCAACGTCCTGACTTTC
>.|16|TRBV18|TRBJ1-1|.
CASSIGRYGMNTEAFF
TGTGCCAGCTCGATTGGCCGCTATGGCATGAACACTGAAGCTTTCTTT
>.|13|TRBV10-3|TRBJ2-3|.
CAIMLAGADTQYF
TGTGCCATCATGCTAGCCGGCGCAGATACGCAGTATTTT
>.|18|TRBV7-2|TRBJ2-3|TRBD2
CASTEVLVLAGFSDTQYF
TGTGCCAGCACCGAGGTACTGGTACTAGCGGGGTTCTCAGATACGCAGTATTTT
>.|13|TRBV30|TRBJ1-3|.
CAWGETVGNTIYF
TGTGCCTGGGGTGAGACAGTGGGAAACACCATATATTTT
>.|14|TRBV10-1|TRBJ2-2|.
CASTLDPNTGELFF
TGCGCCAGCACCCTGGATCCGAACACCGGGGAGCTGTTTTTT
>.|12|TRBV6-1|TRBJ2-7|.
CASNRFFSEQYF
TGTGCCAGCAACAGGTTCTTTTCCGAGCAGTACTTC